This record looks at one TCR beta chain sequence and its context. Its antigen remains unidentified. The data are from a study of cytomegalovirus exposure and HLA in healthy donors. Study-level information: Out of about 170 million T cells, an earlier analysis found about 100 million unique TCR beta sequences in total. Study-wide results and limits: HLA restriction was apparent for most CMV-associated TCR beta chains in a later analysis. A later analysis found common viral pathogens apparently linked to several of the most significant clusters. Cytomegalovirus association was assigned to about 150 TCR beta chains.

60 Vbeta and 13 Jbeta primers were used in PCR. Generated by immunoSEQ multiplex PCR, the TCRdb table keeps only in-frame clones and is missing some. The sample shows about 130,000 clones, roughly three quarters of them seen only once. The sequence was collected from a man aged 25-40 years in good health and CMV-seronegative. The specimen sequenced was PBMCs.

The CDR3 sequence is CSVAGGGNIQYF. As DNA, the CDR3 is TGCAGCGTCGCCGGCGGAGGGAACATTCAGTACTTC. The chain joins TRBV29-1 to TRBJ2-4; weak D call: TRBD2 (6 bases). The CDR3 sequence is 12 residues long. V was shortened by 6 bases and J by 7 bases, with 13 bases between the two germline ends. Germline CDR1 is SQVTM and CDR2 is ANQGSEA.